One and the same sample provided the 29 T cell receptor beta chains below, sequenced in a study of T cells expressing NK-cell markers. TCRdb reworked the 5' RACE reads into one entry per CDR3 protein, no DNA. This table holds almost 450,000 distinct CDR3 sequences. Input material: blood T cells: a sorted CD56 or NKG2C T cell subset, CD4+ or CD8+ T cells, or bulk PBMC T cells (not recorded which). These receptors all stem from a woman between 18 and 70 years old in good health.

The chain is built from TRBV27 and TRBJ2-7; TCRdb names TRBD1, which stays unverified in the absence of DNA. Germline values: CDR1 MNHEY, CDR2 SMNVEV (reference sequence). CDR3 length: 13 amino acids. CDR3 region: CATEDRGIGEQYF.

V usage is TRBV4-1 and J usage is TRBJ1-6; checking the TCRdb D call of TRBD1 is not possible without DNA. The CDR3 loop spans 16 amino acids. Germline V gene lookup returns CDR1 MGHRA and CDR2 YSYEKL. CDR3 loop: CASSPNPGQYNSPLHF.

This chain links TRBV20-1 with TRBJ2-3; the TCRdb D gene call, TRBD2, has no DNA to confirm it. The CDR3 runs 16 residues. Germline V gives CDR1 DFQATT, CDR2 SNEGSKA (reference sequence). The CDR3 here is CSAPRGLAGVTDTQYF.

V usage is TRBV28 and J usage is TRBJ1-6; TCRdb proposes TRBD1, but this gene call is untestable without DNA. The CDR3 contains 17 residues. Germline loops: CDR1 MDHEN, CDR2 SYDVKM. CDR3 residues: CASSVGGWQTTNSPLHF.

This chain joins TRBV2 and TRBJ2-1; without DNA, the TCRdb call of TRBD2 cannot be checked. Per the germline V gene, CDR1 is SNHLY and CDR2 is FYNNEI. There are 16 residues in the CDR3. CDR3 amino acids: CASSAAGSGGAGEQFF.

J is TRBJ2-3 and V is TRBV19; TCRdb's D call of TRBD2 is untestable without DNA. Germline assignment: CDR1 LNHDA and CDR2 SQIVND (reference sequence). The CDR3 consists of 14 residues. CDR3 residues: CASSSGEGTDTQYF.

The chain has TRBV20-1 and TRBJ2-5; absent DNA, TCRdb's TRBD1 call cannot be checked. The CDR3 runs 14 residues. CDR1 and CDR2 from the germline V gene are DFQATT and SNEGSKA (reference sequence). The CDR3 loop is CSARERQGRETQYF.

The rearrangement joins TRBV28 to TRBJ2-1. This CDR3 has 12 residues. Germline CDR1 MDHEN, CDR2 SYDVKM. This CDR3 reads CASSLYINEQFF.

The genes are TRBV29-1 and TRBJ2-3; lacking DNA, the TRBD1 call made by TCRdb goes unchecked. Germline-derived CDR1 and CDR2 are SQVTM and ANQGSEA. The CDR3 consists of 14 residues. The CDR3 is CSVFHRGFTDTQYF.

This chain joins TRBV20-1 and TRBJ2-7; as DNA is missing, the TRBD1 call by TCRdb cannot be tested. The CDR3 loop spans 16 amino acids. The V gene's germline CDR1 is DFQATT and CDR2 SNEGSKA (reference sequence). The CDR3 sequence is CSAKGTGQGSPYEQYF.

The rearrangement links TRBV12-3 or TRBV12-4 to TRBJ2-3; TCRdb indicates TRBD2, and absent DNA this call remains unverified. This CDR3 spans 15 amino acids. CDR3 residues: CASTPVVGGADTQYF.

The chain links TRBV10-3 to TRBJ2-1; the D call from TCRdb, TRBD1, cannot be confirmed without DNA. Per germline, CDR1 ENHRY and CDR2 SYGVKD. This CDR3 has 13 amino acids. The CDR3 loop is CAISEPLGHEQFF.

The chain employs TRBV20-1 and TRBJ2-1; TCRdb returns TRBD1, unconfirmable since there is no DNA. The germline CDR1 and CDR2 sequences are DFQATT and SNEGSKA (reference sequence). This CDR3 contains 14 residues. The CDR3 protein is CSAKTRDPYNEQFF.

CDR3 region: CASSNPGLAGGNASTDTQYF. V and J are TRBV7-3 and TRBJ2-3; TCRdb outputs TRBD2, but without DNA this stays unchecked. From germline, CDR1 is SGHTA and CDR2 FQGTGA. The CDR3 has 20 amino acids.

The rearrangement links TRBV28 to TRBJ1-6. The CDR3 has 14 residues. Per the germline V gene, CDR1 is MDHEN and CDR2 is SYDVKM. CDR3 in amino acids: CASTPQTRNSPLHF.

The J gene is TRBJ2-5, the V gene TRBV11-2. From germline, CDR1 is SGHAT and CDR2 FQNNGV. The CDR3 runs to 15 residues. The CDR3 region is CASSSRVGLQETQYF.

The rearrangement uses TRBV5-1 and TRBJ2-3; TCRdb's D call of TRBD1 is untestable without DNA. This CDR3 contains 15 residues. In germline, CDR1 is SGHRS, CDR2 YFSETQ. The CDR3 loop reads CASSPEGGPKDTQYF.

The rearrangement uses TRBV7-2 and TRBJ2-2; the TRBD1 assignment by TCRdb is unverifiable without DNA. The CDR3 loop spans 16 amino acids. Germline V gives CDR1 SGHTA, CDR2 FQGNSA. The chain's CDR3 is CASCPWGQGDTGELFF.

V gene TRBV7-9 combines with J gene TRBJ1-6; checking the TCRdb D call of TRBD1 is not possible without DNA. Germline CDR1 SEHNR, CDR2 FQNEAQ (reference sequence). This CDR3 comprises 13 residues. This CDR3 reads CASSPSGGSPLHF.

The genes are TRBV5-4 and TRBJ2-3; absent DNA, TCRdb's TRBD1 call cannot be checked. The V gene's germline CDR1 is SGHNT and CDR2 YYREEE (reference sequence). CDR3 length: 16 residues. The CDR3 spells CASSSLRVTSTDTQYF. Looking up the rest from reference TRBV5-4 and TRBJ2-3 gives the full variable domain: ETGVTQSPTHLIKTRGQQVTLRCSSQSGHNTVSWYQQALGQGPQFIFQYYREEENGRGNFPPRFSGLQFPNYSSELNVNALELDDSALYLCASSSLRVTSTDTQYFGPGTRLTVL.

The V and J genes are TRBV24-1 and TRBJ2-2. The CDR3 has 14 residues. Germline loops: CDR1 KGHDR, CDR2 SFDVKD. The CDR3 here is CATSDQSNTGELFF.

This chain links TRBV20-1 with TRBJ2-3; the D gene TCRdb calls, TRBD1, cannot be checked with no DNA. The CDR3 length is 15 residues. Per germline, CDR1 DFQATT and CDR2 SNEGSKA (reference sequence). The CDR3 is CSARVRPGKGDTQYF.

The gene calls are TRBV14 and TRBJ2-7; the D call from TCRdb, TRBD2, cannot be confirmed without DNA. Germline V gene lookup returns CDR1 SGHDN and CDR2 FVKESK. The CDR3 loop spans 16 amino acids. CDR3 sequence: CASSQVSGIWSSEQYF.

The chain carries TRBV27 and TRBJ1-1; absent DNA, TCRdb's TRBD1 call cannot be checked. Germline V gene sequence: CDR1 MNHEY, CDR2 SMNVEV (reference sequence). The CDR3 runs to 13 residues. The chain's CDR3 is CASSNQGDPEAFF.

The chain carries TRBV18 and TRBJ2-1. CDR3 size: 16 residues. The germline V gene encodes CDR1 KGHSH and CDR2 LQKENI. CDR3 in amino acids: CASSPPFAGPYNEQFF. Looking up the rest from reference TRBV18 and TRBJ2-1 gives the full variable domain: NAGVMQNPRHLVRRRGQEARLRCSPMKGHSHVYWYRQLPEEGLKFMVYLQKENIIDESGMPKERFSAEFPKEGPSILRIQQVVRGDSAAYFCASSPPFAGPYNEQFFGPGTRLTVL.

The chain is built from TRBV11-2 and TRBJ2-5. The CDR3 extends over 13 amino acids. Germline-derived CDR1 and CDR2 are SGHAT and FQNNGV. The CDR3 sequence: CASSAAVGVSQYF.

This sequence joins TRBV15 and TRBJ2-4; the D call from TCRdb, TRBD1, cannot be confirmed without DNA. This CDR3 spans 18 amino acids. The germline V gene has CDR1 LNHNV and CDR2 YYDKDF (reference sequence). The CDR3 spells CATSSSPASGTTKNIQYF.

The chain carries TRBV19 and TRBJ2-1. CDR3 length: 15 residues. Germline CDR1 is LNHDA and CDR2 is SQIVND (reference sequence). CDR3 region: CASSKDGNLYNEQFF.

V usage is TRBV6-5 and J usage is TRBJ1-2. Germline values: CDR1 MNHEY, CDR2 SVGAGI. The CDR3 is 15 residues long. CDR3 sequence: CASSYSLLQLDGYTF.